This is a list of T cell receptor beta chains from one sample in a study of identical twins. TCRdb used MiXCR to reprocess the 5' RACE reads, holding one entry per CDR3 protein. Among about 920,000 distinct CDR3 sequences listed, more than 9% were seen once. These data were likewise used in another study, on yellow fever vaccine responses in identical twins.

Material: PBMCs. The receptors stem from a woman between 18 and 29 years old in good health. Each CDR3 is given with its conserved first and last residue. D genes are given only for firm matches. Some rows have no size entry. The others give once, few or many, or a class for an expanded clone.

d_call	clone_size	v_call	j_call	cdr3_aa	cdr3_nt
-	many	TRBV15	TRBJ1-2	CATSRGSENGYTF	TGTGCCACCAGCAGAGGTTCAGAAAATGGCTACACCTTC
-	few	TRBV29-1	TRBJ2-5	CSGDRGLETQYF	TGCAGCGGCGACCGGGGGTTGGAGACCCAGTACTTC
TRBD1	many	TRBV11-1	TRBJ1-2	CASSSNLGQGAPRANYTF	TGTGCCAGCAGCTCAAACTTGGGACAGGGGGCGCCTCGTGCGAACTACACCTTC
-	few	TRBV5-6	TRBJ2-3	CASSFRGRTDTQYF	TGTGCCAGCAGCTTTCGGGGGCGTACAGATACGCAGTATTTT
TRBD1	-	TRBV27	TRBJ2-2	CASRNLGGQGNTGELFF	TGTGCCAGCAGAAACCTAGGGGGACAGGGGAACACCGGGGAGCTGTTTTTT
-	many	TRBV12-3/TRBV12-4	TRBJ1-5	CASSPHTRADFPQHF	TGTGCCAGCAGTCCCCATACCCGTGCGGACTTCCCCCAGCATTTT
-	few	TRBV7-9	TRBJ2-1	CASSTTDTRYNNEQFF	TGTGCCAGCAGCACCACTGACACCCGATACAACAATGAGCAGTTCTTC
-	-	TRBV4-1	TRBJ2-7	CASSQSGGGSEQYF	TGCGCCAGCAGCCAATCCGGTGGGGGGAGCGAGCAGTACTTC
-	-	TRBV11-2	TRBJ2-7	CASSMTGVSSYEQYF	TGTGCCAGCAGCATGACGGGAGTAAGCTCCTACGAGCAGTACTTC
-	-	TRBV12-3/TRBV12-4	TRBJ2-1	CASYHYAGAGYNEQFF	TGTGCCAGCTACCATTACGCAGGGGCTGGCTACAATGAGCAGTTCTTC
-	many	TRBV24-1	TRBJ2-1	CATSDSDSSSYNEQFF	TGTGCCACCAGTGACAGTGACAGCAGCTCCTACAATGAGCAGTTCTTC
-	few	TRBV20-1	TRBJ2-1	CSARDGGQMNNEQFF	TGCAGTGCTAGAGATGGCGGTCAAATGAACAATGAGCAGTTCTTC
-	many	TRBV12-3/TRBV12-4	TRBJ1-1	CASSFSLNTEAFF	TGTGCCAGCAGTTTTTCTCTGAACACTGAAGCTTTCTTT
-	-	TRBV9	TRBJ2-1	CASSVAPVTSYNEQFF	TGTGCCAGCAGCGTAGCCCCGGTTACCTCCTACAATGAGCAGTTCTTC
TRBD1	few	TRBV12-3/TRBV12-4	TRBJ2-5	CASSPGQGGLETQYF	TGTGCCAGCAGTCCTGGACAGGGTGGGTTGGAGACCCAGTACTTC
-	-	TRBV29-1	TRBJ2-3	CSVLPGADTQYF	TGCAGCGTGCTGCCGGGAGCAGATACGCAGTATTTT
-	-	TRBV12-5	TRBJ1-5	CASGLVLLGQGVNSNQPQHF	TGTGCTAGTGGTTTGGTACTTCTCGGGCAGGGAGTGAATAGCAATCAGCCCCAGCATTTT
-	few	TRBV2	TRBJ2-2	CASSAGRDTGELFF	TGTGCCAGCAGCGCGGGACGGGACACCGGGGAGCTGTTTTTT
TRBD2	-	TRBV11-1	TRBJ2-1	CASSLGRAGGTYNEQFF	TGTGCCAGCAGCTTAGGTCGGGCGGGAGGCACCTACAATGAGCAGTTCTTC
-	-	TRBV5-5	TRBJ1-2	CASSLDWGDNYGYTF	TGTGCCAGCAGCTTGGACTGGGGAGATAACTATGGCTACACCTTC
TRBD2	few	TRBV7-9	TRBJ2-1	CASSLRASGGYNEQFF	TGTGCCAGCAGCTTACGAGCTAGCGGGGGGTACAATGAGCAGTTCTTC
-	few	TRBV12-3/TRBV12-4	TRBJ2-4	CASSLWTEAAKNIQYF	TGTGCCAGCAGTCTATGGACAGAAGCGGCCAAAAACATTCAGTACTTC